This T cell receptor beta chain was profiled in a study of cytomegalovirus exposure and HLA in healthy donors. The donors belonged to the roughly 130-subject validation cohort, separate from the roughly 670-subject first cohort. V lost 5 bases and J lost 0; bases outside the gene matches: 7. The CDR3 contains 16 residues. Germline loops: CDR1 MNHEY, CDR2 SMNVEV (reference sequence). The protocol was immunoSEQ multiplex PCR, while the TCRdb copy is restricted to in-frame clones and leaves out a portion. The sample includes roughly 250,000 clones, 85% to 90% of them seen just once. The V gene is TRBV27, the J gene TRBJ1-5; 7 bases agree with TRBD1. This clonotype was sampled from a woman between 18 and 29 years old in good health and CMV-seronegative. Sequenced input: PBMCs. The chain's CDR3 is CASSQSTGYSNQPQHF. The CDR3 region has the DNA TGTGCCAGCAGTCAATCGACAGGGTATAGCAATCAGCCCCAGCATTTT.